Here is one T cell receptor (beta chain) with its context. TCRdb keeps only in-frame clones here, not all; method: immunoSEQ multiplex PCR. The data show just over 95,000 clones, over 60% seen once. This sample was taken from a study of glioma-infiltrating T cells after dendritic cell vaccination. The sequencing here drew on blood, taken before dendritic cell vaccination. This receptor was taken from a human donor with glioblastoma.

The CDR3 DNA reads TGTGCCACGTGGACAGGGGTGTACGAGCAGTACTTC. Protein: CATWTGVYEQYF. This chain connects TRBV6-1 to TRBJ2-7; 9 bases match TRBD1. The V gene end was trimmed by 10 bases and the J gene end by 4 bases; junction bases not matched to a gene: 5. This CDR3 region has 12 residues. Germline values: CDR1 MNHNS, CDR2 SASEGT.